The 29 T cell receptor beta chains below were found in one sample sequenced in a study of T cell responses to AZD1222 COVID-19 vaccine. Clones were sequenced by immunoSEQ multiplex PCR, and TCRdb holds only the in-frame ones, with some missing. The profile shows under 150,000 clones, approximately 89% of them singletons. This sample comprised peripheral blood, obtained on day 0 of AZD1222 vaccination. Receptor source: an adult in good health.

The V and J genes are TRBV30 and TRBJ1-1, with D unresolved. Trimming shortened V by 2 bases and J by 5 bases, and 21 bases separated the two germline ends. This CDR3 has 16 amino acids. Germline values: CDR1 GTSNPN, CDR2 SVGIG (reference sequence). Written as DNA, the CDR3 is TGTGCCTGGAGTACCCCCCCGTGTGGGAAGGAAACTGAAGCTTTCTTT. Residues: CAWSTPPCGKETEAFF.

V gene TRBV14 combines with J gene TRBJ2-7, with D perhaps TRBD1 or TRBD2 (5 bases each). V was pared by 2 bases and J by 2 bases, with 10 bases between. The CDR3 extends over 14 amino acids. From germline, CDR1 is SGHDN and CDR2 FVKESK. CDR3 sequence reads: CASSQFGGTYEQYF. CDR3 nucleotide sequence: TGTGCCAGCAGCCAATTTGGGGGTACCTACGAGCAGTACTTC.

The V gene is TRBV10-3, the J gene TRBJ1-6; a possible D gene is TRBD1 (5 bases). Germline CDR1 and CDR2: ENHRY and SYGVKD. This CDR3 has 14 amino acids. Trimming pared 3 bases from V and 8 bases from J, leaving 11 bases between. CDR3 sequence reads: CAISERGKDSPLHF. The DNA of the CDR3 is TGTGCCATCAGTGAAAGGGGAAAGGATTCACCCCTCCACTTT.

The V and J genes are TRBV6-5 and TRBJ2-7; TRBD1 matches 9 bases. The CDR3 is 16 amino acids. J gave up 3 bases and V 2 bases, and 8 bases lay outside the gene matches. In germline, CDR1 is MNHEY, CDR2 SVGAGI. Here the CDR3 DNA reads TGTGCCAGCAGTTACCCTAAAAGACAGGGGGGCTACGAGCAGTACTTC. This encodes CASSYPKRQGGYEQYF.

This sequence joins TRBV7-3 and TRBJ2-7, with a possible D match to TRBD2 (6 bases). The CDR3 runs to 15 residues. The germline V and J ends were trimmed by 2 bases and 4 bases, with 15 bases remaining between them. Per the germline V gene, CDR1 is SGHTA and CDR2 is FQGTGA. CDR3 DNA sequence: TGTGCCAGCAGCTTATCCAGCGGGTCCACGTACGAGCAGTACTTC. It specifies CASSLSSGSTYEQYF.

The rearrangement links TRBV4-3 to TRBJ2-7; D is ambiguous. Germline V lookup: CDR1 LGHNA, CDR2 YSLEER. CDR3 length equals 15 residues. The V end was cut by 1 base, the J end by 1 base, with 11 bases between. The CDR3 loop is CASSQGISRSYEQYF. For the CDR3, the DNA is TGCGCCAGCAGCCAAGGGATTAGCAGATCCTACGAGCAGTACTTC.

A few counts support this clone. This chain joins TRBV7-6 and TRBJ2-6; 7 bases agree with TRBD2. There are 17 residues in the CDR3. V shed 3 bases, J shed 0 bases, and the junction held 5 bases outside the gene matches. Per germline, CDR1 SGHVS and CDR2 FNYEAQ. The CDR3, as DNA: TGTGCCAGCAGCTTTGGGAGGGCCCGCTCTGGGGCCAACGTCCTGACTTTC. As protein: CASSFGRARSGANVLTF.

Concerning this clone itself: It may be a read error: a sequence one base away is much more abundant. The chain couples TRBV6-5 to TRBJ1-1; 11 bases are shared with TRBD1. There are 14 residues in the CDR3. The germline CDR1 and CDR2 sequences are MNHEY and SVGAGI. The J segment lost 3 bases and the V segment lost 6 bases, leaving 3 bases of the junction unmatched. The CDR3 region is CASSRGQGDTEAFF. CDR3 sequence (DNA): TGTGCCAGCAGCCGGGGACAGGGGGACACTGAAGCTTTCTTT.

CDR3 region: CASSPAGGTEAFF. CDR3 nucleotides: TGTGCCAGCAGCCCGGCAGGGGGAACTGAAGCTTTCTTT. This sequence joins TRBV9 and TRBJ1-1; the match to TRBD1 covers 7 bases. V was clipped by 4 bases and J by 5 bases; unmatched bases: 5. The CDR3 length is 13 residues. CDR1 is SGDLS, CDR2 YYNGEE, per germline.

This clone was seen once. The V and J genes are TRBV27 and TRBJ1-5; D call uncertain. Per germline, CDR1 MNHEY and CDR2 SMNVEV (reference sequence). The CDR3 is made up of 19 amino acids. V lost 6 bases, J lost 5 bases, and 29 bases lay in between. Written as DNA, the CDR3 is TGTGCCAGCAGCCCAGGAGTAGTTTCCCTGAAAAGGACGGATCAGCCCCAGCATTTT. Residues: CASSPGVVSLKRTDQPQHF.

The chain couples TRBV11-2 to TRBJ1-4, with TRBD1 identical over 9 bases. V trimming: 2 bases; J trimming: 6 bases; junction bases outside the gene matches: 4. This CDR3 contains 15 residues. Per germline, CDR1 SGHAT and CDR2 FQNNGV. CDR3 protein: CASSLTGGAYEKLFF. CDR3 bases: TGTGCCAGCAGCTTAACAGGGGGCGCCTATGAAAAACTGTTTTTT.

The chain carries TRBV19 and TRBJ2-6; either TRBD1 or TRBD2 may fit D (5 bases each). The length of the CDR3 is 19 residues. With 7 bases removed from V and 0 bases from J, the gap between germline ends came to 22 bases. CDR1 is LNHDA, CDR2 SQIVND, per germline (reference sequence). In DNA form, the CDR3 reads TGTGCCAGTACCTATCGTGGCTGGGACGGCTACTCTGGGGCCAACGTCCTGACTTTC. It specifies CASTYRGWDGYSGANVLTF.

V gene TRBV19 combines with J gene TRBJ2-7, with TRBD2 matching over 13 bases. V was pared by 1 base and J by 6 bases, with 0 bases of the junction left unmatched. The CDR3 sequence is 14 residues long. CDR1 and CDR2 from the germline V gene are LNHDA and SQIVND (reference sequence). The DNA for the CDR3 is TGTGCCAGTAGTATAGGACTAGCGGGAGGCGAGCAGTACTTC. Translated: CASSIGLAGGEQYF.

The rearrangement joins TRBV11-2 to TRBJ2-2, with D tentatively TRBD1 (5 bases). The length of the CDR3 is 15 residues. V dropped 5 bases and J dropped 3 bases, with 13 bases sitting between them. Germline V gene sequence: CDR1 SGHAT, CDR2 FQNNGV. CDR3 protein: CASSPGPWDTGELFF. The CDR3 coding sequence is TGTGCCAGCAGCCCAGGGCCCTGGGACACCGGGGAGCTGTTTTTT. Drawing the rest from reference TRBV11-2 and TRBJ2-2, the complete variable domain is EAGVAQSPRYKIIEKRQSVAFWCNPISGHATLYWYQQILGQGPKLLIQFQNNGVVDDSQLPKDRFSAERLKGVDSTLKIQPAKLEDSAVYLCASSPGPWDTGELFFGEGSRLTVL.

The chain uses TRBV18 and TRBJ2-1; 9 bases are a match to TRBD1. V lost 4 bases, J lost 3 bases, and 10 bases stayed unmatched. Germline CDR1 KGHSH, CDR2 LQKENI. This CDR3 is 17 amino acids long. The CDR3 protein is CASSLQIRDRVYNEQFF. CDR3 DNA: TGTGCCAGCTCACTCCAAATCCGGGACAGGGTCTACAATGAGCAGTTCTTC.

The genes are TRBV5-1 and TRBJ1-1; a weak D match, TRBD1 (5 bases). The germline gives CDR1 SGHRS, CDR2 YFSETQ. The CDR3 loop spans 14 amino acids. The ends were cut back, 4 bases at V and 5 bases at J, with 15 bases in the middle. CDR3 sequence reads: CASSPRSEGTEAFF. In DNA form, the CDR3 reads TGCGCCAGCAGCCCACGATCCGAGGGGACTGAAGCTTTCTTT.

V and J are TRBV28 and TRBJ2-3; 8 bases agree with TRBD2. The CDR3 has 13 amino acids. V gave up 2 bases and J gave up 5 bases; unmatched junction bases: 0. Germline CDR1 MDHEN, CDR2 SYDVKM. The CDR3, as DNA: TGTGCCAGCAGTTTAGCGGGAGGAGATACGCAGTATTTT. It yields the protein CASSLAGGDTQYF. The entire variable domain, with the rest obtained from reference TRBV28 and TRBJ2-3, is as follows: DVKVTQSSRYLVKRTGEKVFLECVQDMDHENMFWYRQDPGLGLRLIYFSYDVKMKEKGDIPEGYSVSREKKERFSLILESASTNQTSMYLCASSLAGGDTQYFGPGTRLTVL.

The CDR3 sequence: CASSLSSGGAWETQYF. DNA for the CDR3: TGCGCCAGCAGCTTGTCTAGCGGGGGGGCATGGGAGACCCAGTACTTC. The chain employs TRBV5-1 and TRBJ2-5; 12 bases line up with TRBD2. With 1 base clipped from V and 5 bases from J, the junction kept 6 bases outside the gene matches. From germline, CDR1 is SGHRS and CDR2 YFSETQ. This CDR3 contains 16 residues.

This clone occurred a few times. V is TRBV19 and J is TRBJ1-3; TRBD1 agrees at 7 bases. V lost 7 bases to trimming and J lost 2 bases; unmatched junction nucleotides: 2. The germline V gene has CDR1 LNHDA and CDR2 SQIVND (reference sequence). The CDR3 consists of 13 residues. CDR3 amino acids: CASKQGTGNTIYF. As DNA, the CDR3 is TGTGCCAGTAAACAGGGGACTGGAAACACCATATATTTT.

The count of this clone is one. This rearrangement joins TRBV4-3 to TRBJ2-1; either TRBD1 or TRBD2 may fit D (5 bases each). CDR3 length: 16 residues. V lost 3 bases and J 5 bases, leaving 17 bases between the germline ends. Germline-derived CDR1 and CDR2 are LGHNA and YSLEER. CDR3 sequence: CASSHINRDDNNEQFF. Here the CDR3 DNA reads TGCGCCAGCAGCCATATAAACCGGGACGACAACAATGAGCAGTTCTTC.

This clone appeared a single time. V and J are TRBV9 and TRBJ1-3, with a possible D match to TRBD1 (6 bases). This CDR3 is built from 15 residues. The V and J ends lost 2 bases and 2 bases respectively, with 11 bases between them. Germline CDR1 and CDR2: SGDLS and YYNGEE. The CDR3 here is CASSVLTGTGNTIYF. CDR3 bases: TGTGCCAGCAGCGTCCTAACAGGGACTGGAAACACCATATATTTT. Full variable domain (outside the CDR3, taken from reference TRBV9 and TRBJ1-3): DSGVTQTPKHLITATGQRVTLRCSPRSGDLSVYWYQQSLDQGLQFLIQYYNGEERAKGNILERFSAQQFPDLHSELNLSSLELGDSALYFCASSVLTGTGNTIYFGEGSWLTVV.

This chain uses TRBV13 with TRBJ2-1, with D perhaps matching TRBD1 (5 bases). The germline gives CDR1 PRHDT, CDR2 FYEKMQ (reference sequence). Trimming pared 5 bases from V and 0 bases from J, leaving 14 bases between. The CDR3 covers 16 residues. The CDR3: CASSPTGIHSYNEQFF. CDR3 nucleotide sequence: TGTGCCAGCAGCCCCACAGGCATTCACTCCTACAATGAGCAGTTCTTC.

The rearrangement links TRBV24-1 to TRBJ2-3; D unclear. Germline V gene sequence: CDR1 KGHDR, CDR2 SFDVKD. This CDR3 contains 13 residues. V was pared by 4 bases and J by 0 bases, with 4 bases between. This chain's CDR3 is CATSEGSTDTQYF. CDR3 in DNA: TGTGCCACCAGTGAAGGGAGCACAGATACGCAGTATTTT.

The CDR3 spells CASSQDDRKNYEQYF. In nucleotides, the CDR3 is TGTGCCAGCAGCCAAGATGACAGAAAAAACTACGAGCAGTACTTC. The rearrangement uses TRBV4-2 and TRBJ2-7, with D possibly being TRBD1 (5 bases). CDR1 is LGHNA, CDR2 YNFKEQ, per germline. CDR3 length: 15 amino acids. V lost 0 bases and J lost 3, with 12 bases in between.

This CDR3 is CASGTAVVKETQYF. The DNA of the CDR3 is TGTGCCAGCGGTACTGCTGTGGTGAAAGAGACCCAGTACTTC. The rearrangement links TRBV6-5 to TRBJ2-5; D ambiguous. Germline CDR1 is MNHEY and CDR2 is SVGAGI. Deletions cut 8 bases from V and 3 bases from J, with 16 bases between. This CDR3 is built from 14 residues.

This rearrangement joins TRBV13 to TRBJ2-1, with TRBD2 matching 11 bases. The V gene's germline CDR1 is PRHDT and CDR2 FYEKMQ (reference sequence). The CDR3 runs to 20 residues. Unmatched junction bases numbered 12, after V lost 2 bases and J lost 0 bases. CDR3 in DNA: TGTGCCAGCAGCTTACTGGCTAGCGGGGGGCCTTCCTACTCCTACAATGAGCAGTTCTTC. Protein sequence: CASSLLASGGPSYSYNEQFF.

The CDR3 bases are TGTGCCAGCTCGGAATCACAGGTTTCATTCCGGGCTGAAGCTTTCTTT. It encodes CASSESQVSFRAEAFF. This sequence joins TRBV18 and TRBJ1-1; TRBD1 is a possible D gene (5 bases). With 6 bases removed from V and 6 bases from J, the gap between germline ends came to 23 bases. The CDR3 is 16 amino acids. Germline loops: CDR1 KGHSH, CDR2 LQKENI.

This clone was counted once. This rearrangement joins TRBV6-6 to TRBJ1-5; D is uncertain. V was clipped by 3 bases and J by 5 bases, with 8 bases between them. Germline V gives CDR1 MNHNY, CDR2 SVGAGI (reference sequence). The length of the CDR3 is 13 residues. The DNA of the CDR3 is TGTGCCAGCAGTTATATCACCCATCAGCCCCAGCATTTT. This encodes CASSYITHQPQHF.

This chain connects TRBV4-3 to TRBJ2-1; D is undetermined. This CDR3 is built from 16 residues. Germline V gene data show CDR1 as LGHNA and CDR2 as YSLEER. Deletions cut 4 bases from V and 2 bases from J, with 15 bases between. In nucleotides, the CDR3 is TGCGCCAGCAGCCCTCAGGCTGGCCGTGCCTACAATGAGCAGTTCTTC. This encodes CASSPQAGRAYNEQFF.